The 3 T cell receptor beta chains given below trace back to one sample, sequenced in a study of regulatory T cells in long-lasting Graves disease. The time point denotes: persistent/refractory GD, antithyroid drugs over 5 years with positive TRAb. Preparation of the TCR library used RNA extracted from PBMCs. Relying on iRepertoire HTBI primers and Arm-PCR of CDR3 regions, the team built TCR beta libraries. TCRdb re-analysed the multiplex PCR reads in MiXCR, keeping a single row per CDR3 protein. The table has about 290,000 distinct CDR3 sequences, around a fifth seen once; the top ten hold 45% to 70%. The sample in question was peripheral blood mononuclear cells (PBMCs), obtained when the disease was refractory, from a patient treated with antithyroid drugs. These receptors originate from a female donor with Graves disease.

There are a few counts of this clonotype. This chain connects TRBV4-1 to TRBJ1-1; D is undetermined. CDR1 is MGHRA, CDR2 YSYEKL, per germline. The V and J ends lost 0 bases and 2 bases respectively, with 10 bases between them. The CDR3 covers 15 residues. The CDR3 DNA is TGCGCCAGCAGCCAAGAAGGAGGAGATAACACTGAAGCTTTCTTT. Translated, it gives CASSQEGGDNTEAFF.

J is TRBJ1-1 and V is TRBV12-3 or TRBV12-4, with D maybe TRBD1 (5 bases). CDR3 length equals 14 residues. V lost 6 bases to trimming and J lost 3 bases, with 14 bases between them. This chain's CDR3 is CASRSGTGDTEAFF. The CDR3 nucleotides read TGTGCCAGCAGATCCGGGACGGGGGACACTGAAGCTTTCTTT.

A few counts support this clonotype. The V and J genes are TRBV2 and TRBJ2-3, with 11 bases matching TRBD2. Trimming removed 10 bases from V and 3 bases from J; junction bases left unmatched: 9. CDR1 is SNHLY and CDR2 is FYNNEI in the germline V gene. The CDR3 spans 15 residues. The CDR3 coding sequence is TGTGCCACTACTCTAAGGACTAGCGGGACAGATACGCAGTATTTT. Residues: CATTLRTSGTDTQYF.